A selection of T cell receptor beta chains follows, all from one sample in a study of blood T cells in healthy people across ages. Each CDR3 protein is one row after TCRdb ran MiXCR on the 5' RACE reads. The data contain 700,000 or so distinct CDR3 sequences, roughly 41% of them singletons. Sequencing was carried out using blood. These receptors originate from a man at least 80 years old in good health. Both conserved end residues are part of each CDR3. Each record gives: D gene, clone size, J gene, V gene, CDR3 DNA, CDR3 protein. A D gene is named only where the DNA matches it firmly. Not all rows give a size; the values are once, few, many and, for expanded clones, a class.

d_call: NA
clone_size: many
j_call: TRBJ2-7
v_call: TRBV28
cdr3_nt: TGTGCCAGCACCCCTCCGGGACTTGGGCCCTACGAGCAGTACTTC
cdr3_aa: CASTPPGLGPYEQYF

d_call: NA
clone_size: NA
j_call: TRBJ2-3
v_call: TRBV5-1
cdr3_nt: TGCGCCAGCAGCTTGCAACAGGGACGGCGAGATACGCAGTATTTT
cdr3_aa: CASSLQQGRRDTQYF

d_call: NA
clone_size: many
j_call: TRBJ2-7
v_call: TRBV20-1
cdr3_nt: TGCAGTGCTAGACAGGGCTACGAGCAGTACTTC
cdr3_aa: CSARQGYEQYF

d_call: NA
clone_size: NA
j_call: TRBJ2-5
v_call: TRBV20-1
cdr3_nt: TGCAGTGCTAGAATAGGTTTGGGGGTCTTAGGGGAAGAGACCCAGTACTTC
cdr3_aa: CSARIGLGVLGEETQYF

d_call: NA
clone_size: NA
j_call: TRBJ1-4
v_call: TRBV4-3
cdr3_nt: TGCGCCAGCAGCCCAGGCCGCAGGGAGAAACTGTTTTTT
cdr3_aa: CASSPGRREKLFF

d_call: NA
clone_size: NA
j_call: TRBJ2-7
v_call: TRBV2
cdr3_nt: TGTGCCAGCAGTGTGGACCGCTCCTACTCCTACGAGCAGTACTTC
cdr3_aa: CASSVDRSYSYEQYF

d_call: NA
clone_size: NA
j_call: TRBJ2-7
v_call: TRBV2
cdr3_nt: TGTGCCAGCATCTTACCCGGGACGTTCGACGAGCAGTACTTC
cdr3_aa: CASILPGTFDEQYF

d_call: NA
clone_size: many
j_call: TRBJ1-4
v_call: TRBV7-2
cdr3_nt: TGTGCCAGCAGCTTAGCGCTCGGGGAAAAACTGTTTTTT
cdr3_aa: CASSLALGEKLFF

d_call: NA
clone_size: once
j_call: TRBJ2-7
v_call: TRBV13
cdr3_nt: TGTGCCAGCAGCCGACAGGCGAGGGGAGTCTACGAGCAGTACTTC
cdr3_aa: CASSRQARGVYEQYF

d_call: TRBD2
clone_size: NA
j_call: TRBJ2-7
v_call: TRBV5-6
cdr3_nt: TGTGCCAGCAGCACAACCGGGACTAGCGGGAGGAGGGGGTACGAGCAGTACTTC
cdr3_aa: CASSTTGTSGRRGYEQYF

d_call: NA
clone_size: many
j_call: TRBJ2-6
v_call: TRBV15
cdr3_nt: TGTGCCACCAGCAGAGATGGCCAGACCTCTGGGGCCAACGTCCTGACTTTC
cdr3_aa: CATSRDGQTSGANVLTF

d_call: TRBD2
clone_size: once
j_call: TRBJ2-5
v_call: TRBV6-1
cdr3_nt: TGTGCCAGCCTTTTTAGCGGGGTGAAGTACCAAGAGACCCAGTACTTC
cdr3_aa: CASLFSGVKYQETQYF

d_call: TRBD1
clone_size: few
j_call: TRBJ2-5
v_call: TRBV20-1
cdr3_nt: TGCAGTGCAATCCCGGGGACAGGGATTGGAGAGACCCAGTACTTC
cdr3_aa: CSAIPGTGIGETQYF

d_call: NA
clone_size: NA
j_call: TRBJ2-6
v_call: TRBV5-6
cdr3_nt: TGTGCCACCAGTACGGCCGGGGCCAACGTCCTGACTTTC
cdr3_aa: CATSTAGANVLTF

d_call: TRBD1
clone_size: NA
j_call: TRBJ2-5
v_call: TRBV9
cdr3_nt: TGTGCCAGCAGCACCGGGGACAGAAGTAGTCGGGCCATCGATGAGCAGTACTTC
cdr3_aa: CASSTGDRSSRAIDEQYF

d_call: NA
clone_size: NA
j_call: TRBJ2-1
v_call: TRBV10-3
cdr3_nt: TGTGCCATCAGTTACGGGACACTCTACAATGGGCAGTTCTTC
cdr3_aa: CAISYGTLYNGQFF

d_call: TRBD1
clone_size: NA
j_call: TRBJ2-7
v_call: TRBV7-2
cdr3_nt: TGTGTCAGCAGCTACGGGACAGGGGGAATCTACGAGCAGTACTTC
cdr3_aa: CVSSYGTGGIYEQYF

d_call: NA
clone_size: NA
j_call: TRBJ1-2
v_call: TRBV9
cdr3_nt: TGTGCCAGCAGCGTTACTGGGGGCGCGGGAGGCTACACCTTC
cdr3_aa: CASSVTGGAGGYTF

d_call: NA
clone_size: NA
j_call: TRBJ1-5
v_call: TRBV30
cdr3_nt: TGTGCCTGGAGTGGACAGAACGATCAGCCCCAGCATTTT
cdr3_aa: CAWSGQNDQPQHF

d_call: NA
clone_size: NA
j_call: TRBJ2-1
v_call: TRBV30
cdr3_nt: TGTGCCTGGAGTGTACAGGGAGAGGGCAATCGGTTCTTC
cdr3_aa: CAWSVQGEGNRFF

d_call: NA
clone_size: NA
j_call: TRBJ1-6
v_call: TRBV4-3
cdr3_nt: TGCGCCAGCAGCCAAGAAGCGGGTGGAGGACCACCCCTCCACTTT
cdr3_aa: CASSQEAGGGPPLHF

d_call: NA
clone_size: NA
j_call: TRBJ1-6
v_call: TRBV5-1
cdr3_nt: TGCGCCAGCAGCCTCAAAGGGACCGCGGGAAGATATAATTCACCCCCCCACTTT
cdr3_aa: CASSLKGTAGRYNSPPHF

d_call: NA
clone_size: NA
j_call: TRBJ2-5
v_call: TRBV3-1
cdr3_nt: TGTGCCAGCAGCCAGGGTGGAACGGGGGTAGAGACCCAGTACTTC
cdr3_aa: CASSQGGTGVETQYF

d_call: NA
clone_size: few
j_call: TRBJ2-2
v_call: TRBV11-2
cdr3_nt: TGTGCCAGCATTCCCCTTGGACAGTCGAACACCGGGGAGCTGTTTTTT
cdr3_aa: CASIPLGQSNTGELFF

d_call: TRBD2
clone_size: once
j_call: TRBJ2-1
v_call: TRBV20-1
cdr3_nt: TGCGGTGCTAGAATGCTAGCGGGAGCCAATGAGCAGTTCTTC
cdr3_aa: CGARMLAGANEQFF

d_call: TRBD1
clone_size: many
j_call: TRBJ2-7
v_call: TRBV4-2
cdr3_nt: TGTGCCAGCAGCCAGGGACAGCCACCCTACGAGCAGTACTTC
cdr3_aa: CASSQGQPPYEQYF

d_call: TRBD1
clone_size: few
j_call: TRBJ2-3
v_call: TRBV9
cdr3_nt: TGTGCCAGCAGCTGGACAGGGGAAAGCACAGATACGCAGTATTTT
cdr3_aa: CASSWTGESTDTQYF

d_call: TRBD1
clone_size: once
j_call: TRBJ2-1
v_call: TRBV29-1
cdr3_nt: TGCAGCGTTGTAACGGGGACAGTAGAGACCCAGTTCTTC
cdr3_aa: CSVVTGTVETQFF

d_call: NA
clone_size: few
j_call: TRBJ2-1
v_call: TRBV28
cdr3_nt: TGTGCCAGCAGTCTGGACGGCGAGCAGTTCTTC
cdr3_aa: CASSLDGEQFF

d_call: NA
clone_size: NA
j_call: TRBJ2-7
v_call: TRBV11-2
cdr3_nt: TGTGCCAGCAGCCTCTGGGACATCAACTACGAGCAGTACTTC
cdr3_aa: CASSLWDINYEQYF

d_call: TRBD1
clone_size: few
j_call: TRBJ1-5
v_call: TRBV5-8
cdr3_nt: TGTGCCAGCAGCTTGGGGACAGGGATCAGCAATCAGCCCCAGCATTTT
cdr3_aa: CASSLGTGISNQPQHF

d_call: NA
clone_size: many
j_call: TRBJ2-5
v_call: TRBV6-2/TRBV6-3
cdr3_nt: TGTGCCAGCAGTGGCCGGGAGACCCAGTACTTC
cdr3_aa: CASSGRETQYF

d_call: NA
clone_size: NA
j_call: TRBJ2-1
v_call: TRBV6-2/TRBV6-3
cdr3_nt: TGTGCCAGCGAGGGTAGAGGGAGGTTGCTCAATGAGCAGTTCTTC
cdr3_aa: CASEGRGRLLNEQFF

d_call: TRBD1
clone_size: NA
j_call: TRBJ2-1
v_call: TRBV4-3
cdr3_nt: TGCGCCAGCAGCCCTCGACAGGGTGGTCATGAGCAGTTCTTC
cdr3_aa: CASSPRQGGHEQFF

d_call: NA
clone_size: NA
j_call: TRBJ2-3
v_call: TRBV19
cdr3_nt: TGTGCCAGTAGCGAAATGTGGGGGGACACAGATACGCAGTATTTT
cdr3_aa: CASSEMWGDTDTQYF

d_call: NA
clone_size: once
j_call: TRBJ1-6
v_call: TRBV6-6
cdr3_nt: TGTGCCAGCAGTTCTCGAGGAGGGGATTTAAGTTCACCCCTCCACTTT
cdr3_aa: CASSSRGGDLSSPLHF

d_call: NA
clone_size: once
j_call: TRBJ1-5
v_call: TRBV20-1
cdr3_nt: TGCAGTGCTAGTACGGACACTTCAAATCAGCCCCAGCATTTT
cdr3_aa: CSASTDTSNQPQHF

d_call: TRBD1
clone_size: few
j_call: TRBJ2-6
v_call: TRBV7-3
cdr3_nt: TGTGCCAGCAGCTTGACAGGGTTAGGGGCCAACGTCCTGACTTTC
cdr3_aa: CASSLTGLGANVLTF

d_call: NA
clone_size: many
j_call: TRBJ1-2
v_call: TRBV6-5
cdr3_nt: TGTGCCAGCAGTCGGACGGGGGCAGGGGGCTACACCTTC
cdr3_aa: CASSRTGAGGYTF

d_call: TRBD2
clone_size: NA
j_call: TRBJ2-7
v_call: TRBV28
cdr3_nt: TGTGCCAGCAGCCCCATTCTAGGACTAGCGGGGACCTACGAGCAGTACTTC
cdr3_aa: CASSPILGLAGTYEQYF

d_call: NA
clone_size: NA
j_call: TRBJ2-5
v_call: TRBV3-1
cdr3_nt: TGTGCCAGCAGCCCATCGCCAGGATCAAGAGAGACCCAGTACTTC
cdr3_aa: CASSPSPGSRETQYF

d_call: NA
clone_size: NA
j_call: TRBJ1-6
v_call: TRBV28
cdr3_nt: TGTGCCAGCAGCAAGGCTAATCCACCCCTCCACTTT
cdr3_aa: CASSKANPPLHF

d_call: NA
clone_size: NA
j_call: TRBJ1-1
v_call: TRBV24-1
cdr3_nt: TGTGCCACCAGGGAGAACACTGAAGCTTTCTTT
cdr3_aa: CATRENTEAFF